This is a list of T cell receptor beta chains from one sample in a study of regulatory T cells in long-lasting Graves disease. TCRdb re-derived calls from the multiplex PCR reads in MiXCR, one entry per CDR3 protein. The table lists about 500,000 distinct CDR3 sequences, around 15% of them singletons, with over 9% in the top ten. In addition, the sample was reused for a study of T cells in Graves' hyperthyroidism and ophthalmopathy.

The sequencing used peripheral blood mononuclear cells (PBMCs), collected at new diagnosis, from a patient treated with antithyroid drugs. The receptors stem from a man aged 40-49 years with Graves disease. Each CDR3 is given with its conserved first and last residue. D genes are given only for firm matches. Size is stated for part of the rows, as once, few or many counts, or as a class when the clone is expanded.

V gene	clone size	J gene	D gene	CDR3 protein	CDR3 DNA
TRBV28	-	TRBJ1-5	-	CASSFVRGSGFNQPQHF	TGTGCCAGCAGTTTTGTGAGGGGCAGCGGATTCAATCAGCCCCAGCATTTT
TRBV11-2	-	TRBJ1-2	-	CASSLDFRRGHDYGYTF	TGTGCCAGCAGCTTAGATTTTCGGCGGGGGCACGACTATGGCTACACCTTC
TRBV20-1	-	TRBJ1-2	-	CSARGAGGISGYTF	TGCAGTGCTAGAGGAGCCGGGGGAATTTCTGGCTACACCTTC
TRBV6-2/TRBV6-3	many	TRBJ2-7	-	CASSYSTDSYEQYF	TGTGCCAGCAGTTACTCGACAGATTCCTACGAGCAGTACTTC
TRBV19	-	TRBJ1-2	-	CASSPRMGRGYTF	TGTGCCAGTAGTCCCAGGATGGGTCGGGGCTACACCTTC
TRBV12-3/TRBV12-4	few	TRBJ1-1	-	CASTLTGRGNTEAFF	TGTGCCAGCACCCTCACAGGGAGGGGGAACACTGAAGCTTTCTTT
TRBV18	-	TRBJ2-7	TRBD2	CASSAWTSGAYEQYF	TGTGCCAGCTCAGCTTGGACTAGCGGGGCCTACGAGCAGTACTTC
TRBV10-3	many	TRBJ1-5	-	CAISVPGSNQPQHF	TGTGCCATCAGTGTCCCGGGTAGCAATCAGCCCCAGCATTTT
TRBV20-1	few	TRBJ1-3	-	CSARPGGNTIYF	TGCAGTGCTAGGCCAGGGGGAAACACCATATATTTT
TRBV9	few	TRBJ2-1	TRBD1	CASSRGQDDNEQFF	TGTGCCAGCAGCCGGGGACAGGATGACAATGAGCAGTTCTTC
TRBV20-1	-	TRBJ2-1	-	CSASSPLVDNEQFF	TGCAGTGCTAGCTCCCCACTAGTCGACAATGAGCAGTTCTTC
TRBV3-1	many	TRBJ1-2	-	CASSPRELGLYGYTF	TGTGCCAGCAGCCCGAGGGAGTTGGGTTTATATGGCTACACCTTC
TRBV20-1	many	TRBJ2-2	-	CSARKRRAVTGELFF	TGCAGTGCTAGAAAGAGGAGGGCCGTCACCGGGGAGCTGTTTTTT
TRBV7-3	-	TRBJ2-2	-	CASSLRVAGELFF	TGTGCCAGCAGCTTAAGAGTGGCCGGGGAGCTGTTTTTT
TRBV11-3	many	TRBJ1-1	-	CASSKQGNTEAFF	TGTGCCAGCAGCAAACAGGGAAACACTGAAGCTTTCTTT
TRBV7-9	few	TRBJ2-3	TRBD2	CASSSQRGGTDTQYF	TGTGCCAGCAGCTCGCAGCGGGGAGGAACAGATACGCAGTATTTT
TRBV20-1	-	TRBJ1-2	TRBD1	CSALWEGQDYGYTF	TGCAGTGCGCTATGGGAGGGACAGGACTATGGCTACACCTTC
TRBV7-2	many	TRBJ2-1	TRBD1	CASSRGRVQYNEQFF	TGTGCCAGCAGCAGGGGGCGCGTCCAGTACAATGAGCAGTTCTTC
TRBV11-1	few	TRBJ2-7	TRBD2	CASSLYSGRSYEQYF	TGTGCCAGCAGCTTATACAGCGGGAGATCTTACGAGCAGTACTTC
TRBV11-3	few	TRBJ2-3	TRBD2	CASSLRSGRATDTQYF	TGTGCCAGCAGCTTACGGAGCGGGAGGGCCACAGATACGCAGTATTTT
TRBV5-8	few	TRBJ1-6	-	CASSLGGLNSPLHF	TGTGCCAGCAGCTTGGGCGGCCTAAATTCACCCCTCCACTTT
TRBV6-2/TRBV6-3	many	TRBJ2-1	-	CASTPRDSYNEQFF	TGTGCCAGCACCCCAAGGGACTCCTACAATGAGCAGTTCTTC
TRBV4-1	-	TRBJ2-7	-	CASTPRSDSVYEQYF	TGTGCCAGCACACCAAGATCAGACTCGGTCTACGAGCAGTACTTC
TRBV20-1	-	TRBJ2-2	-	CSASNRESTGELFF	TGCAGTGCTAGTAATCGGGAATCCACCGGGGAGCTGTTTTTT
TRBV2	few	TRBJ2-7	-	CASNGGHGGEQYF	TGTGCCAGCAATGGCGGGCACGGCGGCGAGCAGTACTTC
TRBV27	many	TRBJ1-6	TRBD1	CASSLLRTGGHNSPLHF	TGTGCCAGCAGTTTATTGAGGACAGGGGGCCATAATTCACCCCTCCACTTT
TRBV18	many	TRBJ2-3	-	CASSPPSTSDTQYF	TGTGCCAGCTCACCACCGAGCACCTCAGATACGCAGTATTTT
TRBV28	many	TRBJ1-5	-	CASGGGAESNQPQHF	TGTGCCAGCGGCGGGGGGGCGGAGAGCAATCAGCCCCAGCATTTT
TRBV29-1	few	TRBJ2-1	-	CSVGGFEGYNEQFF	TGCAGCGTTGGTGGCTTCGAAGGCTACAATGAGCAGTTCTTC
TRBV29-1	-	TRBJ2-5	TRBD1	CSVDDRVGETQYF	TGCAGCGTTGATGACAGGGTTGGGGAGACCCAGTACTTC
TRBV7-8	many	TRBJ1-4	-	CASSSTSRAANEKLFF	TGTGCCAGCAGCTCTACATCGAGGGCGGCTAATGAAAAACTGTTTTTT
TRBV28	many	TRBJ1-5	TRBD1	CASSTDRGVNQPQHF	TGTGCCAGCAGTACGGACAGGGGCGTAAATCAGCCCCAGCATTTT
TRBV14	few	TRBJ2-3	-	CASSHTVYTQYF	TGTGCCAGCAGCCACACCGTTTATACGCAGTATTTT
TRBV29-1	-	TRBJ1-3	-	CSAGLGHSGNTIYF	TGCAGCGCTGGGCTGGGCCACTCTGGAAACACCATATATTTT
TRBV7-9	-	TRBJ1-5	-	CASSSQGTHQPQHF	TGTGCCAGCAGCTCCCAGGGTACCCATCAGCCCCAGCATTTT
TRBV18	many	TRBJ1-5	-	CASSGGSNQPQHF	TGTGCCAGCTCAGGGGGTAGCAATCAGCCCCAGCATTTT
TRBV5-1	-	TRBJ1-1	-	CASRESPNTEAFF	TGCGCCAGCAGGGAGTCTCCGAACACTGAAGCTTTCTTT
TRBV28	many	TRBJ2-2	-	CASQGTGELFF	TGTGCCAGCCAAGGAACCGGGGAGCTGTTTTTT
TRBV24-1	many	TRBJ2-1	-	CATSDLSREGSNEQFF	TGTGCCACCAGTGATTTGAGCCGGGAAGGGTCCAATGAGCAGTTCTTC
TRBV6-1	few	TRBJ1-1	-	CASKVQGDTEAFF	TGTGCCAGCAAAGTTCAGGGTGACACTGAAGCTTTCTTT
TRBV20-1	few	TRBJ2-1	TRBD2	CSANSGRSYEQFF	TGCAGTGCCAATAGCGGGAGATCGTATGAGCAGTTCTTC
TRBV30	-	TRBJ2-1	-	CAWNEGWNERFF	TGTGCCTGGAACGAGGGTTGGAATGAGCGGTTCTTC
TRBV5-1	many	TRBJ2-3	TRBD1	CASSPLGQEGTDTQYF	TGCGCCAGCAGCCCTCTGGGACAGGAGGGCACAGATACGCAGTATTTT
TRBV27	many	TRBJ2-3	TRBD2	CASVRLAGGLYTDTQYF	TGTGCCAGCGTGCGGCTAGCGGGAGGCCTTTACACAGATACGCAGTATTTT
TRBV5-4	few	TRBJ1-1	-	CASSLRDKNTEAFF	TGTGCCAGCAGCTTACGGGACAAGAACACTGAAGCTTTCTTT
TRBV6-1	many	TRBJ1-2	TRBD1	CASRRDRGYYGYTF	TGTGCCAGCAGGCGGGACAGGGGGTACTATGGCTACACCTTC
TRBV5-1	many	TRBJ1-1	-	CASSGGHTEAFF	TGCGCCAGCAGCGGGGGGCACACTGAAGCTTTCTTT
TRBV20-1	few	TRBJ2-3	-	CSARAPSTDTQYF	TGCAGTGCTCGCGCGCCCAGCACAGATACGCAGTATTTT
TRBV20-1	few	TRBJ2-2	TRBD2	CSVPDQREGTGELFF	TGCAGTGTTCCCGATCAGCGGGAGGGCACCGGGGAGCTGTTTTTT
TRBV19	-	TRBJ2-1	TRBD2	CASSTDPSGRYNEQFF	TGTGCCAGTAGTACCGACCCTAGCGGGAGATACAATGAGCAGTTCTTC
TRBV5-1	-	TRBJ1-1	TRBD1	CASRPGQGAVVDTEAFF	TGCGCCAGCCGGCCGGGACAGGGGGCAGTCGTGGACACTGAAGCTTTCTTC
TRBV28	-	TRBJ2-3	TRBD1	CASSPQGVEDTQYF	TGTGCCAGCAGTCCCCAGGGGGTTGAAGATACGCAGTATTTT
TRBV2	many	TRBJ2-6	TRBD1	CASSTGTGSSGANVLTF	TGTGCCAGCAGTACCGGGACAGGGTCCTCTGGGGCCAACGTCCTGACTTTC
TRBV6-1	many	TRBJ2-6	-	CASRAGANVLTF	TGTGCCAGCAGGGCTGGGGCCAACGTCCTGACTTTC
TRBV11-2	many	TRBJ1-5	-	CASSHGVGQPQHF	TGTGCCAGCAGCCACGGCGTGGGGCAGCCCCAGCATTTT
TRBV5-6	-	TRBJ2-2	TRBD2	CASSSFAGTSGPGELFF	TGTGCCAGCAGCTCCTTCGCCGGGACTAGTGGTCCCGGGGAGCTGTTTTTT
TRBV5-6	many	TRBJ2-1	-	CASSGIATSGHREQFF	TGTGCCAGCAGCGGCATAGCGACCTCGGGCCATAGGGAGCAGTTCTTC